This entry lists 9 T cell receptor beta chains sequenced from one sample in a study of human T cells and chemical hapten exposure. It was from unfractionated whole blood that total RNA was extracted. TCRdb analysed the 5' RACE reads with MiXCR anew, one entry per CDR3 protein. Counted here are over 70,000 distinct CDR3 sequences, about 15% occurring once; the ten biggest clones make up approximately 6.2%. The origin of the receptors is a female donor in good health.

The chain couples TRBV10-3 to TRBJ1-1; 12 nucleotides line up with TRBD1. CDR1 ENHRY and CDR2 SYGVKD come from the germline V gene. Trimming took 10 bases from V and 5 from J; bases not matched to a gene: 5. The CDR3 consists of 13 residues. The CDR3 is CATGTGGETEAFF. The CDR3 coding sequence is TGTGCCACGGGGACAGGGGGCGAGACTGAAGCTTTCTTT.

This clonotype came up many times. The chain combines TRBV7-2 with TRBJ1-2, with 10 bases identical to TRBD1. CDR3 length: 14 residues. With 8 bases clipped from V and 2 bases from J, the junction kept 5 bases outside the gene matches. The germline CDR1 and CDR2 sequences are SGHTA and FQGNSA. CDR3 in DNA: TGTGCCAGCGCGACAGGGGGCGCAAACTATGGCTACACCTTC. Its protein is CASATGGANYGYTF.

The V and J genes are TRBV28 and TRBJ1-1; TRBD1 might be the D (6 bases). Trimming left V 6 bases short and J 1 base short, with 12 bases between. The CDR3 is made up of 14 amino acids. Looked up from germline, CDR1 is MDHEN and CDR2 is SYDVKM. The CDR3 nucleotides are TGTGCCAGCAGGCCATTACAGGGGAACACTGAAGCTTTCTTT. Its translation: CASRPLQGNTEAFF.

The sample holds a few counts of this clonotype. The chain is built from TRBV12-3 or TRBV12-4 and TRBJ2-1; TRBD2 matches 7 bases. This CDR3 has 16 residues. V gave up 6 bases and J gave up 8 bases; unmatched junction bases: 16. CDR3 coding DNA: TGTGCCAGCAGGAGCTCGCTGCGGGAGCGGGGTTATGAGCAGTTCTTC. It yields the protein CASRSSLRERGYEQFF.

V and J are TRBV7-9 and TRBJ1-6; D perhaps matches TRBD1 (5 bases). The germline gives CDR1 SEHNR, CDR2 FQNEAQ (reference sequence). The CDR3 covers 17 residues. Trimming removed 0 bases at V and 2 bases at J, with 11 bases between. The CDR3 DNA reads as TGTGCCAGCAGCTTAGCCCGGGGGAGCCCCTATAATTCACCCCTCCACTTT. Translated, it gives CASSLARGSPYNSPLHF.

A few counts support this clonotype. The chain uses TRBV12-3 or TRBV12-4 and TRBJ1-2; 9 bases fit TRBD1. The CDR3 is 13 amino acids. V trimming: 6 bases; J trimming: 8 bases; junction bases outside the gene matches: 7. The CDR3 is CASRGQGTGGYTF. The CDR3 DNA reads TGTGCCAGCAGGGGACAGGGTACGGGGGGCTACACCTTC.

J is TRBJ1-1 and V is TRBV5-1, with D possibly TRBD1 on 6 matching bases. The CDR3 has 13 residues. The germline CDR1 and CDR2 sequences are SGHRS and YFSETQ. Deletions cut 0 bases from V and 7 bases from J, with 10 bases between. This CDR3 is CASSLVQGGEAFF. CDR3 nucleotides: TGCGCCAGCAGCTTGGTACAGGGAGGTGAAGCTTTCTTT.

This clonotype has more than one count but fewer than ten. The chain is built from TRBV6-2 or TRBV6-3 and TRBJ1-5; no firm D call. Per germline, CDR1 MNHEY and CDR2 SVGEGT. The CDR3 contains 12 residues. Between the trimmed V and J ends, which lost 2 bases and 5 bases, there was a span of 4 bases. The CDR3: CASSYGYQPQHF. DNA of the CDR3: TGTGCCAGCAGTTACGGGTATCAGCCCCAGCATTTT.

The genes are TRBV29-1 and TRBJ2-1; tentative D call: TRBD2 (5 bases). Germline CDR1 is SQVTM and CDR2 is ANQGSEA. The CDR3 covers 12 residues. V was cut by 3 bases and J by 11 bases, with 14 bases left in between. CDR3 region: CSVDIERSQQFF. As DNA, the CDR3 is TGCAGCGTTGACATCGAGCGGTCGCAGCAGTTCTTC.